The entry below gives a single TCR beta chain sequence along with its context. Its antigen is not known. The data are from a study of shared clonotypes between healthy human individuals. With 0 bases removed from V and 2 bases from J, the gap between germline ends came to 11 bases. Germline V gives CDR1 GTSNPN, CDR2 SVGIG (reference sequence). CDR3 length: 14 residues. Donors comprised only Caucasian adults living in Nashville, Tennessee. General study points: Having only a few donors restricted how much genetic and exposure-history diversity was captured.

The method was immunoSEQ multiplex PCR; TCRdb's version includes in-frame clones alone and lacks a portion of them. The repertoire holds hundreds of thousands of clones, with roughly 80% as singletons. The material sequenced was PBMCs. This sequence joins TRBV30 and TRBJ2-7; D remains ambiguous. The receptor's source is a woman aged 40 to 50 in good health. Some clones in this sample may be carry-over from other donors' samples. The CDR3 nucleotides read TGTGCCTGGAGTGTAGGCAGTACTACCTACGAGCAGTACTTC. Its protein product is CAWSVGSTTYEQYF. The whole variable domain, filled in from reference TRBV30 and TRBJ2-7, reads SQTIHQWPATLVQPVGSPLSLECTVEGTSNPNLYWYRQAAGRGLQLLFYSVGIGQISSEVPQNLSASRPQDRQFILSSKKLLLSDSGFYLCAWSVGSTTYEQYFGPGTRLTVT.